This TCR beta chain originates from a study of cytomegalovirus exposure and HLA in healthy donors. Germline V lookup: CDR1 SEHNR, CDR2 FQNEAQ (reference sequence). The CDR3 length is 14 residues. Trimming removed 5 bases from V and 4 bases from J, with 14 bases in between. 60 Vbeta and 13 Jbeta primers were used in PCR. The protocol was immunoSEQ multiplex PCR, while the TCRdb copy is restricted to in-frame clones and leaves out a portion. The sample records 150,000 to 200,000 clones, around 68% being singletons. Healthy bone marrow donors supplied every sample. The study's findings and limits: When analyzed later, a missense DCLRE1C variant was found to be linked to TCR beta V- and J-gene trimming.

Regarding this clone: The antigen remains unidentified.

The sequencing sample was made of PBMCs. The J gene is TRBJ1-2, the V gene TRBV7-9, with D possibly being TRBD1 (5 bases). This sequence was found in a girl between 5 and 17 years old in good health and CMV-seronegative. CDR3 nucleotide sequence: TGTGCCAGCAGCCTCGCAGGGACTTTCTATGGCTACACCTTC. It specifies CASSLAGTFYGYTF.